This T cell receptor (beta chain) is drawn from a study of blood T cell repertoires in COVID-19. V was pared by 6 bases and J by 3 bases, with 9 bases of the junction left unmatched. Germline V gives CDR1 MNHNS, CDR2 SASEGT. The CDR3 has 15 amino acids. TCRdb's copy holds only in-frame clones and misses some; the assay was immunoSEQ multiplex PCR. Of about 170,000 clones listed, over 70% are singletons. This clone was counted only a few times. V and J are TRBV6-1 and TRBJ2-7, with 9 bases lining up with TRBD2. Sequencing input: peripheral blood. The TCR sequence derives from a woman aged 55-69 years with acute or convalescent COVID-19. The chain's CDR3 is CASRSSGGLGYEQYF. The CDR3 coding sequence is TGTGCCAGCAGGTCAAGCGGGGGGCTCGGCTACGAGCAGTACTTC.